These 27 T cell receptor beta chains were sequenced from one sample in a study of Ad26.COV2.S vaccination and SARS-CoV-2 variants. Treatment given: some 20 received Ad26.COV2.S at low or high dose, single or two shots; several received placebo; per-sample allocation not given. On day 63 after the first injection, vaccine and placebo recipients gave samples. This table comes from immunoSEQ multiplex PCR, and its TCRdb copy is limited to in-frame clones, with some not included. The sample holds 400,000 or so clones, approximately 90% seen once. The sequences come from peripheral blood, collected in a trial of Ad26.COV2.S vaccine versus placebo. The receptors were sampled from a person between 18 and 60 years old who received the Ad26.COV2.S COVID-19 vaccine or a placebo.

This chain joins TRBV19 and TRBJ1-1; D is undetermined. V was trimmed by 3 bases and J by 0 bases, leaving 11 bases between them. Germline lookup yields CDR1 LNHDA and CDR2 SQIVND (reference sequence). The CDR3 runs 15 residues. This CDR3 reads CASSISPSLNTEAFF. The CDR3 bases are TGTGCCAGTAGTATTTCCCCCTCATTGAACACTGAAGCTTTCTTT.

The rearrangement links TRBV5-4 to TRBJ1-4; TRBD1 matches 8 bases. Germline V gives CDR1 SGHNT, CDR2 YYREEE (reference sequence). The CDR3 is made up of 13 amino acids. Losses at the gene ends were 8 bases for V and 8 bases for J; bases not matched to a gene: 8. The CDR3 coding sequence is TGTGCCAGGTTGACAGGGGAGAGGGAAAAACTGTTTTTT. Its translation: CARLTGEREKLFF.

This clone was recorded only once. At the DNA level, this CDR3 is encoded by other sequences in the same sample as well. V gene TRBV4-1 combines with J gene TRBJ1-1; 7 nucleotides line up with TRBD1. The junction had 4 bases not matched to a gene; V was cut back by 1 base and J by 11 bases. The CDR3 spans 12 residues. CDR1 MGHRA and CDR2 YSYEKL come from the germline V gene. CDR3 DNA: TGCGCCAGCAGCCAAGCCACAGGGGAGGCTTTCTTT. Protein sequence: CASSQATGEAFF.

This clone has just one count. The V and J genes are TRBV25-1 and TRBJ1-4, with TRBD1 matching 10 bases. The CDR3 loop spans 18 amino acids. The junction had 8 bases not matched to a gene; V was cut back by 1 base and J by 3 bases. Germline CDR1 reads MGHDK; CDR2 reads SYGVNS. The CDR3 loop is CASSEWDRGGRANEKLFF. The DNA for the CDR3 is TGTGCCAGCAGTGAATGGGACAGGGGAGGCAGGGCTAATGAAAAACTGTTTTTT.

This chain links TRBV5-4 with TRBJ2-5, with TRBD2 identical over 12 bases. CDR1 is SGHNT, CDR2 YYREEE, per germline (reference sequence). CDR3 size: 15 residues. Trimming at V came to 3 bases and at J to 5 bases, leaving 5 bases not matched to a gene. The CDR3, as DNA: TGTGCCAGCAGCTACACTAGCGGGGGGTCGGAGACCCAGTACTTC. As protein: CASSYTSGGSETQYF.

This clone was found once. V and J are TRBV7-8 and TRBJ2-5, with D perhaps assigned TRBD1 or TRBD2 (5 bases each). V dropped 6 bases and J dropped 5 bases, with 22 bases sitting between them. CDR1 is SGHVS, CDR2 FQNEAQ, per germline. The CDR3 is made up of 16 amino acids. This CDR3 is CASRKTTVRGRETQYF. CDR3 nucleotides: TGTGCCAGCAGGAAAACGACAGTGAGGGGCAGGGAGACCCAGTACTTC.

The sample holds a few counts of this clone. This chain uses TRBV2 with TRBJ2-3; maybe TRBD1 (6 bases). The CDR3 sequence is 13 residues long. CDR1 and CDR2 (germline): SNHLY, FYNNEI. Trimming left V 9 bases short and J 3 bases short, with 13 bases between. In nucleotides, the CDR3 is TGTGCCAGGCCCAGCGGACAGACAGATACGCAGTATTTT. Translation gives CARPSGQTDTQYF.

This clone was recorded a few times. This sequence joins TRBV5-4 and TRBJ1-2, with D perhaps TRBD1 (5 bases). The length of the CDR3 is 15 residues. V was trimmed by 0 bases and J by 2 bases, leaving 11 bases between them. CDR1 and CDR2 from the germline V gene are SGHNT and YYREEE (reference sequence). The CDR3 DNA follows: TGTGCCAGCAGCTTGGAGGGAGGGGCGAACTATGGCTACACCTTC. Protein: CASSLEGGANYGYTF.

The chain links TRBV7-9 to TRBJ1-1, with 7 positions matching TRBD1. V lost 5 bases to trimming and J lost 7 bases; unmatched junction nucleotides: 10. CDR1 and CDR2 (germline): SEHNR, FQNEAQ (reference sequence). The CDR3 sequence is 14 residues long. The CDR3 coding sequence is TGTGCCAGCAGCACTCCACAGGGGTGGGGTGAAGCTTTCTTT. It translates to CASSTPQGWGEAFF.

The chain has TRBV27 and TRBJ1-1, with a weak D call TRBD1 (5 bases). CDR1 is MNHEY and CDR2 is SMNVEV in the germline V gene (reference sequence). This CDR3 spans 15 amino acids. Trimming shortened V by 5 bases and J by 1 base, and 14 bases separated the two germline ends. The DNA for the CDR3 is TGTGCCAGCAGTCGTTGGGTGGGGGGGAACACTGAAGCTTTCTTT. Protein: CASSRWVGGNTEAFF.

The chain recombines TRBV21-1 with TRBJ2-1. TRBV21-1 is tagged as a pseudogene. The CDR3 covers 15 residues. The CDR3 region has the DNA TGTGCCAGCAATGATGTTGACGGCTCCTACAATGAGCAGTTCTTC. This encodes CASNDVDGSYNEQFF.

The rearrangement links TRBV12-3 or TRBV12-4 to TRBJ2-1; tentative D call: TRBD2 (6 bases). Trimming stripped 6 bases from V and 6 bases from J, with 12 bases between. CDR3 size: 13 residues. DNA for the CDR3: TGTGCCAGCAGCCTAAGGGAGGTCAATGAGCAGTTCTTC. This sequence encodes CASSLREVNEQFF.

The chain carries TRBV29-1 and TRBJ1-2; a possible D gene is TRBD1 (6 bases). The CDR3 is made up of 12 amino acids. V was trimmed by 7 bases and J by 4 bases, leaving 13 bases between them. CDR1 and CDR2 (germline): SQVTM, ANQGSEA. The chain's CDR3 is CSAGTGIYGYTF. The CDR3 DNA reads as TGCAGCGCCGGTACAGGGATCTATGGCTACACCTTC.

The V gene is TRBV7-2, the J gene TRBJ1-3; D is unclear. Trimming removed 8 bases from V and 0 bases from J, with 14 bases in between. The CDR3 sequence is 15 residues long. The germline V gene has CDR1 SGHTA and CDR2 FQGNSA. The CDR3 region is CASSEGRLSGNTIYF. The CDR3 DNA reads as TGTGCCAGCTCTGAAGGGCGCCTCTCTGGAAACACCATATATTTT.

This rearrangement joins TRBV19 to TRBJ1-2; 7 nucleotides agree with TRBD1. Germline CDR1 is LNHDA and CDR2 is SQIVND (reference sequence). V was pared by 5 bases and J by 7 bases, with 7 bases of the junction left unmatched. The CDR3 loop spans 13 amino acids. This CDR3 reads CASSPEGAGGYTF. As DNA, the CDR3 is TGTGCCAGTAGTCCCGAGGGGGCCGGTGGCTACACCTTC.

The chain combines TRBV18 with TRBJ1-1; D is unresolved. CDR3 size: 14 residues. The V end was cut by 6 bases, the J end by 3 bases, with 14 bases between. Germline CDR1 KGHSH, CDR2 LQKENI. The CDR3 sequence is CASSYPQADTEAFF. In nucleotides, the CDR3 is TGTGCCAGCTCTTACCCGCAGGCGGACACTGAAGCTTTCTTT.

This chain joins TRBV9 and TRBJ1-1, with D unresolved. V lost 4 bases and J lost 4, with 14 bases in between. This CDR3 comprises 14 residues. Germline CDR1 is SGDLS and CDR2 is YYNGEE. The CDR3 loop reads CASSPRPGTTEAFF. CDR3 nucleotide sequence: TGTGCCAGCAGCCCTCGGCCGGGTACCACTGAAGCTTTCTTT.

The chain is built from TRBV7-9 and TRBJ2-7; D not certain. Trimming took 6 bases from V and 7 from J, leaving 13 bases between them. This CDR3 comprises 12 residues. Germline V CDR1 and CDR2: SEHNR, FQNEAQ (reference sequence). The CDR3 reads CASRIQGGEQYF. The CDR3 DNA is TGTGCCAGCAGGATACAAGGTGGGGAGCAGTACTTC.

The J gene is TRBJ2-5, the V gene TRBV12-5; 11 nucleotides align to TRBD2. Trimming took 2 bases from V and 4 from J; bases not matched to a gene: 9. The CDR3 totals 17 residues. Germline V CDR1 and CDR2: LGHNT, FRNRAP. CDR3 amino acids: CASGLIAGGTRGETQYF. DNA for the CDR3: TGTGCTAGTGGTTTGATAGCGGGGGGGACCCGGGGAGAGACCCAGTACTTC.

The V and J genes are TRBV10-1 and TRBJ1-2; D unclear. The CDR3 spans 13 residues. Germline V gives CDR1 WNHNN, CDR2 SYGVQD (reference sequence). Between the trimmed V and J ends, which lost 5 bases and 2 bases, there was a span of 9 bases. CDR3 DNA: TGCGCCAGCAGTCCGTCTGGCAACTATGGCTACACCTTC. It codes for CASSPSGNYGYTF.

The chain carries TRBV6-5 and TRBJ1-1; D is ambiguous. Per germline, CDR1 MNHEY and CDR2 SVGAGI. This CDR3 is built from 15 residues. Trimming removed 6 bases from V and 5 bases from J, with 19 bases in between. CDR3 sequence: CASSYRETGETEAFF. The DNA of the CDR3 is TGTGCCAGCAGCTATCGGGAGACCGGAGAGACTGAAGCTTTCTTT.

The J gene is TRBJ2-1, the V gene TRBV29-1; TRBD2 matches 8 bases. The J segment lost 9 bases and the V segment lost 1 base, leaving 11 bases of the junction unmatched. The CDR3 loop spans 15 amino acids. Germline V gene data show CDR1 as SQVTM and CDR2 as ANQGSEA. CDR3 region: CSVEGGTRRGGEQFF. In DNA, the CDR3 is TGCAGCGTTGAAGGCGGGACTAGGAGAGGTGGTGAGCAGTTCTTC.

The chain uses TRBV27 and TRBJ1-4, with 7 bases matching TRBD1. The CDR3 spans 15 residues. CDR1 is MNHEY, CDR2 SMNVEV, per germline (reference sequence). The trim removed 5 bases at V and 8 bases at J, leaving 11 bases unmatched. The DNA of the CDR3 is TGTGCCAGCAGTCCTCAGACAGGGACTCGGGAAAAACTGTTTTTT. Residues: CASSPQTGTREKLFF.

The chain combines TRBV12-3 or TRBV12-4 with TRBJ1-1; D might be TRBD1 (6 bases). The length of the CDR3 is 12 residues. Deletions cut 6 bases from V and 10 bases from J, with 15 bases between. CDR3 nucleotide sequence: TGTGCCAGCAGCGTAGGGGGTTACATAGCTTTCTTT. Translating it yields CASSVGGYIAFF.

The V and J genes are TRBV5-8 and TRBJ2-2; TRBD1 might be the D (5 bases). Between the trimmed V and J ends, which lost 3 bases and 3 bases, there was a span of 18 bases. Germline-derived CDR1 and CDR2 are SGHTS and YDEGEE. The CDR3 runs 17 residues. The chain's CDR3 is CASSWGARQVDTGELFF. The CDR3 nucleotides read TGTGCCAGCAGCTGGGGCGCGAGGCAGGTAGACACCGGGGAGCTGTTTTTT.

This clone has just one count. Other DNA sequences in the sample encode the same CDR3. The chain recombines TRBV7-2 with TRBJ2-1, with D possibly TRBD2 on 6 matching bases. Germline assignment: CDR1 SGHTA and CDR2 FQGNSA. The CDR3 sequence is 14 residues long. Trimming cost V 5 bases and J 7 bases, with 15 bases left between them. CDR3 in DNA: TGTGCCAGCAGCCTTGGGGGACGGGGGAATGAGCAGTTCTTC. This gives the protein CASSLGGRGNEQFF.

The genes are TRBV11-2 and TRBJ1-4, with D possibly TRBD1 on 5 matching bases. CDR3 length: 15 amino acids. Per the germline V gene, CDR1 is SGHAT and CDR2 is FQNNGV. Trimming cost V 6 bases and J 4 bases, with 15 bases left between them. The DNA for the CDR3 is TGTGCCAGCAGGGGAACGGGGGACGGTAATGAAAAACTGTTTTTT. This encodes CASRGTGDGNEKLFF. The full variable domain, in which reference TRBV11-2 and TRBJ1-4 provide the parts outside the CDR3, is EAGVAQSPRYKIIEKRQSVAFWCNPISGHATLYWYQQILGQGPKLLIQFQNNGVVDDSQLPKDRFSAERLKGVDSTLKIQPAKLEDSAVYLCASRGTGDGNEKLFFGSGTQLSVL.